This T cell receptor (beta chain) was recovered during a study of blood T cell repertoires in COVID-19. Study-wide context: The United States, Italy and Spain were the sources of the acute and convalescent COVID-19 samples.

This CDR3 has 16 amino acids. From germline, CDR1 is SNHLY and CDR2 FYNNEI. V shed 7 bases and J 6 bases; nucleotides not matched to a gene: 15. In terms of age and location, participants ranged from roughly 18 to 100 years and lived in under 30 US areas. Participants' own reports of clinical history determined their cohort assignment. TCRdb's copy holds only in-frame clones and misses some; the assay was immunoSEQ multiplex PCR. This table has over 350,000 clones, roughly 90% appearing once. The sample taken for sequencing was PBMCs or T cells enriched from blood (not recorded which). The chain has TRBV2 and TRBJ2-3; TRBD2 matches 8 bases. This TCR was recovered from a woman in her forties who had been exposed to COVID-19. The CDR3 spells CASNSGGTRGVDTQYF. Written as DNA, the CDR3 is TGTGCCAGCAACTCCGGTGGGACTAGAGGGGTGGATACGCAGTATTTT.